This T cell receptor beta chain was identified during a study of cytomegalovirus exposure and HLA in healthy donors. Germline V lookup: CDR1 KGHSH, CDR2 LQKENI. CDR3 length: 13 amino acids. V was cut by 3 bases and J by 2 bases, with 8 bases left in between. Both 60 Vbeta primers and 13 Jbeta primers went into the PCR. The table came from immunoSEQ multiplex PCR; TCRdb's copy has only in-frame clones and leaves some out. The repertoire holds 150,000 to 200,000 clones, roughly 80% seen once, with 0.35% to 0.4% in the top ten. Findings and caveats of the study: In a later analysis, at a false discovery rate of 0.05, about 17,000 TCR beta sequences matched HLA alleles. Listed as cytomegalovirus-associated were about 160 TCR beta chains. Common viral pathogens (according to a later analysis) appeared linked to several of the most significant clusters. Most CMV-associated TCR beta chains were later found to appear HLA-restricted.

This clone was seen just once. Its target is unknown. Material for sequencing was PBMCs. V is TRBV18 and J is TRBJ2-7, with no clear D. This sequence originates from a boy under 10 years old in good health and CMV-seronegative. The CDR3 DNA reads TGTGCCAGCTCACCCCAGGAAACCTACGAGCAGTACTTC. Translation gives CASSPQETYEQYF.